A selection of T cell receptor beta chains follows, all from one sample in a study of early T cells in non-severe SARS-CoV-2 infection. TCRdb re-called the 5' RACE reads with MiXCR, one entry per CDR3 protein. The sample contains approximately 79,000 distinct CDR3 sequences, 9.5% to 15% of which appear only once. The sequenced sample consisted of whole blood. Receptors originate from an adult who was a healthcare worker with PCR-confirmed SARS-CoV-2 infection or an uninfected control (not recorded which). The CDR3 runs from the conserved cysteine through the conserved F or W. D genes are given only for firm matches. A clone size is listed for some rows: how often the clone was seen (once, few, many), or a class if it is expanded.

V gene	J gene	D gene	clone size	CDR3 DNA	CDR3 protein
TRBV27	TRBJ2-1	TRBD1	.	TGTGCCAGCAGTTTTGACAGGGGGCTCGGCAATGAGCAGTTCTTC	CASSFDRGLGNEQFF
TRBV6-2/TRBV6-3	TRBJ2-1	.	many	TGTGCCAGCAGTTCATCCCACGACTACAATGAGCAGTTCTTC	CASSSSHDYNEQFF
TRBV27	TRBJ2-5	.	many	TGTGCCAGCAGTCCAACTTCTTACCAAGAGACCCAGTACTTC	CASSPTSYQETQYF
TRBV5-1	TRBJ2-3	TRBD1	many	TGCGCCAGCAGCACGGGACAGGGGCTTTCCACAGATACGCAGTATTTT	CASSTGQGLSTDTQYF
TRBV24-1	TRBJ2-1	.	.	TGTGCCACCAGTGACACCGGGAACAATGAGCAGTTCTTC	CATSDTGNNEQFF
TRBV7-6	TRBJ2-7	TRBD2	many	TGTGCCAGCAGCACCACTAGCGGGTTGGACGAGCAGTACTTC	CASSTTSGLDEQYF
TRBV5-4	TRBJ2-2	.	many	TGTGCCAGCGCTATTCCGAACACCGGGGAGCTGTTTTTT	CASAIPNTGELFF
TRBV5-1	TRBJ2-2	.	many	TGCGCCAGCAGCTCGGACAGGGAGGGCGGGGAGCTGTTTTTT	CASSSDREGGELFF
TRBV11-2	TRBJ2-5	.	many	TGTGCCAGCAGCTTAGTATCGGCAGAGACCCAGTACTTC	CASSLVSAETQYF
TRBV6-2/TRBV6-3	TRBJ2-3	TRBD2	many	TGTGCCAGCAGGTCGACTAGCGAAACAGATACGCAGTATTTT	CASRSTSETDTQYF
TRBV12-5	TRBJ1-2	.	.	TGTGCTAGCCTACCGGGGGGGGCCTTTAACTATGGCTACACCTTC	CASLPGGAFNYGYTF
TRBV5-6	TRBJ2-7	.	many	TGTGCCAGCAGCTTGCTGAGGTCCGAGCAGTACTTC	CASSLLRSEQYF
TRBV2	TRBJ1-5	TRBD1	few	TGTGCCAGCAGTGAGGCAGGGGGCTCCCAGCCCCAGCATTTT	CASSEAGGSQPQHF
TRBV2	TRBJ1-1	.	few	TGTGCCAGCATGCGGGGTTACGCTGAAGCTTTCTTT	CASMRGYAEAFF
TRBV29-1	TRBJ1-2	.	few	TGCAGCGTTGAAAAGCAGGGATATGGCTACACCTTC	CSVEKQGYGYTF
TRBV27	TRBJ1-5	TRBD1	few	TGTGCCAGCAGTTCAGGGGGCGATCAGCCCCAGCATTTT	CASSSGGDQPQHF
TRBV3-1	TRBJ2-1	.	few	TGTGCCAGCAGCCAGGACGGAAGTGATGAGCAGTTCTTC	CASSQDGSDEQFF
TRBV7-2	TRBJ2-2	TRBD2	.	TGTGCCAGCAGGGCCCCCGGGACTAGCGGGTTAGGGGAGCTGTTTTTT	CASRAPGTSGLGELFF
TRBV20-1	TRBJ1-2	.	few	TGCAGTGCCAGAGAGCAGTCTATCTATGGCTACACCTTC	CSAREQSIYGYTF
TRBV4-2	TRBJ1-1	.	few	TGTGCCAGCAGCCCGAGGGATCTGAACACTGAAGCTTTCTTT	CASSPRDLNTEAFF
TRBV6-5	TRBJ2-1	TRBD2	.	TGTGCCAGCAGTTACTCTGGCGGGAGGGCCTACAATGAGCAGTTCTTC	CASSYSGGRAYNEQFF
TRBV11-3	TRBJ2-2	.	.	TGTGCCAGCAGCTTCGGGGCCGGGGAGCTGTTTTTT	CASSFGAGELFF
TRBV6-5	TRBJ2-7	.	.	TGTGCCAGCAGTTCCCCGGGACGGAAGTTCTACGAGCAGTACTTC	CASSSPGRKFYEQYF
TRBV30	TRBJ2-1	.	.	TGTGCCTGCCCCAAGGGGCGGTATCCCTACAATGAGCAGTTCTTC	CACPKGRYPYNEQFF